Given below is one TCR beta chain in context. Symptom resolution, clearance, or two negative PCRs marked the recovered donors of Cohort 3. This specimen comes from a study of blood T cell repertoires in COVID-19. About the study: T cells, B-cell-depleted T cells, or PBMCs supplied cDNA or gDNA.

The protocol was immunoSEQ multiplex PCR, while the TCRdb copy is restricted to in-frame clones and leaves out a portion. The repertoire holds about 480,000 clones, with roughly 90% as singletons. V was pared by 8 bases and J by 4 bases, with 6 bases between. Germline CDR1 is MNHEY and CDR2 is SVGAGI. The CDR3 extends over 11 amino acids. Specimen: PBMCs or T cells enriched from blood (not recorded which). This rearrangement joins TRBV6-5 to TRBJ2-1; D not certain. The origin of this receptor is a woman between 40 and 50 years old who had recovered from COVID-19. The CDR3 here is CASRSYNEQFF. The CDR3 nucleotides read TGTGCCAGCCGTAGTTACAATGAGCAGTTCTTC.